These 7 T cell receptor beta chains were all obtained from the same sample, sequenced in a study of tumour-infiltrating T cells in Burkitt lymphoma (dated by TCRdb to about 2020). The library was obtained by the immunoSEQ multiplex PCR assay. The table was pulled from immuneACCESS by TCRdb, which kept in-frame rearrangements only. Such tables lose some clones; where checked, under half of the loss comes from unresolved V genes, and the rest has no known cause. Recorded for this sample are 13,000 or so clones; 85% of them occurred a single time. Jointly, the top ten make up approximately 1.5% of the sample. The sample comprised tumor tissue. The receptors here all came from a human donor with diffuse large B-cell lymphoma.

V gene TRBV5-8 combines with J gene TRBJ1-2; D ambiguous. The CDR3 is made up of 13 amino acids. Germline CDR1 SGHTS, CDR2 YDEGEE. Trimming took 0 bases from V and 4 from J, leaving 7 bases between them. The CDR3 DNA sequence: TGTGCCAGCAGCTTGGTGCAGACCTATGGCTACACCTTC. As protein: CASSLVQTYGYTF.

The V call is TRBV5-5, the J call TRBJ1-1; TRBD1 matches at 7 bases. Germline CDR1 reads SGHKS; CDR2 reads YYEKEE (reference sequence). This CDR3 is 14 amino acids long. Trimming took 2 bases from V and 4 from J; bases not matched to a gene: 5. The CDR3 bases are TGTGCCAGCAGCTTACAGGGGCTGGGCACTGAAGCTTTCTTT. Protein: CASSLQGLGTEAFF.

The chain has TRBV11-3 and TRBJ2-2; TRBD2 aligns across 7 bases. CDR3 length: 15 residues. With V trimmed by 0 bases and J by 6 bases, 4 bases remained unmatched. CDR1 is SGHNT, CDR2 YENEEA, per germline. This CDR3 reads CASSLEGGMAGELFF. As DNA, the CDR3 is TGTGCCAGCAGCTTAGAGGGAGGGATGGCCGGGGAGCTGTTTTTT.

This clone was recorded only once. The chain carries TRBV30 and TRBJ2-1; D is perhaps TRBD2 (6 bases). Germline V gene lookup returns CDR1 GTSNPN and CDR2 SVGIG (reference sequence). Trimming cost V 1 base and J 2 bases, with 12 bases left between them. The CDR3 extends over 15 amino acids. In nucleotides, the CDR3 is TGTGCCTGGAGTGCCGGGACTTTCACCTACAATGAGCAGTTCTTC. Translation gives CAWSAGTFTYNEQFF.

V and J are TRBV11-2 and TRBJ1-5; D gene uncertain. This CDR3 contains 13 residues. V lost 0 bases and J lost 4, with 4 bases in between. Germline V CDR1 and CDR2: SGHAT, FQNNGV. DNA of the CDR3: TGTGCCAGCAGCTTAGATGCAAATCAGCCCCAGCATTTT. Residues: CASSLDANQPQHF.

This chain joins TRBV4-2 and TRBJ2-3, with 11 nucleotides matching TRBD2. J gave up 5 bases and V 1 base, and 14 bases lay outside the gene matches. This CDR3 is built from 19 residues. Germline V gives CDR1 LGHNA, CDR2 YNFKEQ. CDR3 residues: CASSQASGGIKVQGDTQYF. CDR3 bases: TGTGCCAGCAGCCAAGCTAGCGGGGGGATTAAAGTGCAAGGAGATACGCAGTATTTT.

The rearrangement links TRBV5-8 to TRBJ1-2; TRBD1 matches at 11 bases. Germline V gene sequence: CDR1 SGHTS, CDR2 YDEGEE. Trimming removed 0 bases from V and 1 base from J; junction bases left unmatched: 8. The CDR3 covers 18 residues. The CDR3 spells CASSLATDRGRDNYGYTF. The CDR3 DNA reads as TGTGCCAGCAGCTTGGCCACGGACAGGGGGCGCGATAACTATGGCTACACCTTC.